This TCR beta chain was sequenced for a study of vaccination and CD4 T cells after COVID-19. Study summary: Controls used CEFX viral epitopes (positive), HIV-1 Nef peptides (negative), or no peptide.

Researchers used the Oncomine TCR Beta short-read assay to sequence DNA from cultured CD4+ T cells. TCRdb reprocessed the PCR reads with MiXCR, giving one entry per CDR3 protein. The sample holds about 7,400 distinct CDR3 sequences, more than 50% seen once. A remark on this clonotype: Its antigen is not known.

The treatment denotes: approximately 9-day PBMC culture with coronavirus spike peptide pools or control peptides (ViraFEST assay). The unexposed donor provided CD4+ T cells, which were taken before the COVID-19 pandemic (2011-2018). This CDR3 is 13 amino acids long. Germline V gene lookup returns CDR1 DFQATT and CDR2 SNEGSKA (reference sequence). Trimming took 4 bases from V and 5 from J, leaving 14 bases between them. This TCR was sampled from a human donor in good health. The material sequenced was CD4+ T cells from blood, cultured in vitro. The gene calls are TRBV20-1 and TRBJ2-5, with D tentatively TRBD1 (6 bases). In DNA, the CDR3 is TGCAGTGCTATGCAGGGGAGATGGGAGACCCAGTACTTC. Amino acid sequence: CSAMQGRWETQYF.